Described below is a single T cell receptor beta chain sequence and its context. Its antigen is as yet unknown. Measured with immunoSEQ multiplex PCR; TCRdb has only the in-frame clones, and not every one. Among about 100,000 clones listed, 90% were seen once. The data derive from a study of OX40 agonist ivuxolimab in advanced cancers. Study as a whole: It was ivuxolimab, an agonistic anti-OX40 (CD134) antibody, that patients were treated with. Study outcomes and limitations: The expanded peripheral T cells' antigen specificity was not determined.

With 8 bases removed from V and 0 bases from J, the gap between germline ends came to 8 bases. The CDR3 spans 13 residues. CDR1 and CDR2 from the germline V gene are MDHEN and SYDVKM. The gene calls are TRBV28 and TRBJ1-3; unclear D gene. Sample: CD4+ or CD8+ T cells sorted from blood, taken in a trial of the OX40 agonist ivuxolimab. The source is an adult with an advanced solid tumor such as melanoma, head and neck, liver or kidney cancer. CDR3 DNA sequence: TGTGCCAGCGGTTCTCTCTCTGGAAACACCATATATTTT. Amino acids: CASGSLSGNTIYF.